A selection of T cell receptor beta chains follows, all from one sample in a study of regulatory T cells in long-lasting Graves disease. TCRdb used MiXCR to reprocess the multiplex PCR reads, holding one entry per CDR3 protein. This sample has more than 400,000 distinct CDR3 sequences, with about a sixth found just once. This same sample was also part of a study on T cells in Graves' hyperthyroidism and ophthalmopathy.

The sample was peripheral blood mononuclear cells (PBMCs), taken at new diagnosis, from a patient treated with antithyroid drugs. The receptors come from a woman in her thirties with Graves disease. CDR3s include the opening cysteine and the closing phenylalanine or tryptophan. Each record gives: D gene, clone size, V gene, J gene, CDR3 protein, CDR3 DNA. The D gene is left open where the match is weak. The size field is filled for only some rows; it gives once, few, many or a size class.

d_gene: NA
abundance: NA
v_gene: TRBV19
j_gene: TRBJ1-2
CDR3aa: CASSWQGLYGYTF
CDR3nt: TGTGCCAGTAGTTGGCAGGGGCTCTATGGCTACACCTTC

d_gene: NA
abundance: NA
v_gene: TRBV28
j_gene: TRBJ2-1
CDR3aa: CAATGSTFHNEQFF
CDR3nt: TGTGCCGCAACTGGGAGCACCTTTCACAATGAGCAGTTCTTC

d_gene: TRBD1
abundance: many
v_gene: TRBV10-3
j_gene: TRBJ1-1
CDR3aa: CAISERQGDTEAFF
CDR3nt: TGTGCCATCAGTGAGAGGCAGGGGGATACTGAAGCTTTCTTT

d_gene: NA
abundance: NA
v_gene: TRBV6-5
j_gene: TRBJ2-5
CDR3aa: CASSYRSGAKETQYF
CDR3nt: TGTGCCAGCAGTTACAGGTCGGGGGCTAAGGAGACCCAGTACTTC

d_gene: TRBD1
abundance: NA
v_gene: TRBV7-9
j_gene: TRBJ1-5
CDR3aa: CASSPQGAGQPQHF
CDR3nt: TGTGCCAGCAGTCCCCAGGGGGCTGGGCAGCCCCAGCATTTT

d_gene: NA
abundance: NA
v_gene: TRBV7-8
j_gene: TRBJ2-5
CDR3aa: CASSLGTDSTPNEETQYF
CDR3nt: TGTGCCAGCAGCTTAGGTACCGACTCCACCCCTAACGAAGAGACCCAGTACTTC

d_gene: NA
abundance: many
v_gene: TRBV28
j_gene: TRBJ1-1
CDR3aa: CASSTIPATPRDTEAFF
CDR3nt: TGTGCCAGCAGTACTATTCCCGCGACACCCCGGGACACTGAAGCTTTCTTT

d_gene: TRBD1
abundance: many
v_gene: TRBV5-1
j_gene: TRBJ1-6
CDR3aa: CASSLQGENSPLHF
CDR3nt: TGCGCCAGCAGCTTACAGGGGGAGAATTCACCCCTCCACTTT

d_gene: TRBD2
abundance: NA
v_gene: TRBV7-3
j_gene: TRBJ2-1
CDR3aa: CASSTSGVSYNEQFF
CDR3nt: TGTGCCAGCAGCACTAGCGGGGTGTCCTACAATGAGCAGTTCTTC

d_gene: TRBD2
abundance: many
v_gene: TRBV28
j_gene: TRBJ2-3
CDR3aa: CASSSLAGGPDTQYF
CDR3nt: TGTGCCAGCAGTTCTCTAGCGGGAGGGCCAGATACGCAGTATTTT

d_gene: TRBD1
abundance: NA
v_gene: TRBV7-9
j_gene: TRBJ1-1
CDR3aa: CASSLYGTGRTEAFF
CDR3nt: TGTGCCAGCAGCCTGTACGGGACAGGGAGAACTGAAGCTTTCTTT

d_gene: NA
abundance: many
v_gene: TRBV7-9
j_gene: TRBJ1-1
CDR3aa: CASTLSWGSAFF
CDR3nt: TGTGCCAGCACCTTATCGTGGGGTTCAGCTTTCTTT

d_gene: NA
abundance: few
v_gene: TRBV7-9
j_gene: TRBJ2-5
CDR3aa: CASLRIQETQYF
CDR3nt: TGTGCCAGCCTCCGGATCCAAGAGACCCAGTACTTC

d_gene: TRBD2
abundance: many
v_gene: TRBV24-1
j_gene: TRBJ2-1
CDR3aa: CATSDPGLAGTGSYNEQFF
CDR3nt: TGTGCCACCAGTGATCCGGGACTAGCGGGAACAGGCTCCTACAATGAGCAGTTCTTC

d_gene: NA
abundance: many
v_gene: TRBV12-3/TRBV12-4
j_gene: TRBJ2-7
CDR3aa: CASRIPGQRSYEQYF
CDR3nt: TGTGCCAGCAGGATTCCGGGACAACGGTCCTACGAGCAGTACTTC

d_gene: NA
abundance: few
v_gene: TRBV20-1
j_gene: TRBJ1-1
CDR3aa: CSARTEQGVSEAFF
CDR3nt: TGCAGTGCTAGGACAGAACAGGGAGTCTCTGAAGCTTTCTTT

d_gene: TRBD1
abundance: many
v_gene: TRBV6-5
j_gene: TRBJ1-5
CDR3aa: CASSYPGTGGFHQPQHF
CDR3nt: TGTGCCAGCAGTTACCCTGGGACAGGGGGTTTTCATCAGCCCCAGCATTTT

d_gene: NA
abundance: many
v_gene: TRBV20-1
j_gene: TRBJ2-3
CDR3aa: CSATIGNTQYF
CDR3nt: TGCAGTGCTACCATAGGGAATACGCAGTATTTT

d_gene: TRBD2
abundance: few
v_gene: TRBV29-1
j_gene: TRBJ2-2
CDR3aa: CSAPGLAGENGGELFF
CDR3nt: TGCAGCGCGCCGGGACTAGCGGGAGAAAATGGCGGGGAGCTGTTTTTT

d_gene: TRBD2
abundance: NA
v_gene: TRBV11-2
j_gene: TRBJ2-1
CDR3aa: CASQGLAGEWSSYNEQFF
CDR3nt: TGTGCCAGTCAGGGGCTAGCGGGAGAGTGGAGCTCCTACAATGAGCAGTTCTTC

d_gene: TRBD2
abundance: many
v_gene: TRBV12-3/TRBV12-4
j_gene: TRBJ2-1
CDR3aa: CASRTSQRGKYYNEQFF
CDR3nt: TGTGCCAGCAGAACCTCTCAGCGGGGCAAATACTACAATGAGCAGTTCTTC

d_gene: TRBD2
abundance: many
v_gene: TRBV12-3/TRBV12-4
j_gene: TRBJ2-3
CDR3aa: CASSLARTSESADTQYF
CDR3nt: TGTGCCAGCAGTTTAGCGCGCACTAGCGAGTCCGCAGATACGCAGTATTTT